The TCR beta chain under discussion was sequenced for a study of T-cell memory formation after mild COVID-19. The germline V gene encodes CDR1 DFQATT and CDR2 SNEGSKA (reference sequence). The CDR3 sequence is 11 residues long. TCRdb fed the 5' RACE reads into MiXCR, producing one record per CDR3 protein. The repertoire consists of about 210,000 distinct CDR3 sequences, with around 25% occurring once and the leading ten covering about 10%. This clonotype was sampled from an adult woman who had mild COVID-19 (a few samples of this study predate the infection). Cell type and time point are not known. The V gene is TRBV20-1, the J gene TRBJ2-7, with a weak D call TRBD2 (5 bases). Specimen: PBMCs or a T cell subset sorted from them (not recorded which). The CDR3 spells CAVPRGYEQYF. Written as DNA, the CDR3 is TGCGCGGTGCCCCGGGGTTACGAGCAGTACTTC.